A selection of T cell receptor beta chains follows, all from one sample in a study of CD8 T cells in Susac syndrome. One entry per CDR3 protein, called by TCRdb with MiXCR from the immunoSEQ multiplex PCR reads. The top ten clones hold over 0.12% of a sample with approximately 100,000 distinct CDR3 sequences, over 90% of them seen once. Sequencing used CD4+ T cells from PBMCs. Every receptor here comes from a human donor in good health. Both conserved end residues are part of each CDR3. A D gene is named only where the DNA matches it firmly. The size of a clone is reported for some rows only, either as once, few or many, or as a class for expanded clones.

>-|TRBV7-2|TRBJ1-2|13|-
CASSFDQSYGYTF
TGTGCCAGCAGCTTTGACCAGAGCTATGGCTACACCTTC
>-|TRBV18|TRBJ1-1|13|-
CASSPDTYTEAFF
TGTGCCAGCTCACCGGACACGTACACTGAAGCTTTCTTT
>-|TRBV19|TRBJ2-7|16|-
CASSPSGAGITYEQYF
TGTGCCAGTAGTCCCTCGGGTGCAGGGATCACCTACGAGCAGTACTTC
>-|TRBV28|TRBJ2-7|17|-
CASSFDPQTGYSYEQYF
TGTGCCAGCAGTTTCGACCCCCAGACGGGCTACTCCTACGAGCAGTACTTC
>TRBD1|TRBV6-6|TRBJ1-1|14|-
CASTPRGQSTEAFF
TGTGCCAGCACCCCACGGGGACAGAGCACTGAAGCTTTCTTT
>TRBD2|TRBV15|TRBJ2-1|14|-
CATSRTSGYNEQFF
TGTGCCACCAGCAGAACTAGCGGGTACAATGAGCAGTTCTTC
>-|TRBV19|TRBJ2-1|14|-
CASSLTLRGNEQFF
TGTGCCAGTAGTCTAACCCTCCGGGGGAATGAGCAGTTCTTC
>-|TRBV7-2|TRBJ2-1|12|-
CASSSPGWEQFF
TGTGCCAGCAGTTCCCCCGGGTGGGAGCAGTTCTTC
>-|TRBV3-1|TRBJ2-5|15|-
CASSPGTGRVETQYF
TGTGCCAGCAGCCCCGGAACAGGGAGGGTGGAGACCCAGTACTTC
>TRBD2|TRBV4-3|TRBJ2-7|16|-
CASSQDGGEGSYEQYF
TGCGCCAGCAGCCAAGATGGGGGGGAGGGTTCCTACGAGCAGTACTTC
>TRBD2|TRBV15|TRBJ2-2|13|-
CAFSGGNTGELFF
TGTGCCTTCAGCGGGGGGAACACCGGGGAGCTGTTTTTT
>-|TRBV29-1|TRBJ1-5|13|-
CSVAKQGPQPQHF
TGCAGCGTTGCGAAACAGGGACCCCAGCCCCAGCATTTT
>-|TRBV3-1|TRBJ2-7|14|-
CACRDTASSYEQYF
TGTGCCTGCCGGGACACCGCGAGCTCCTACGAGCAGTACTTC
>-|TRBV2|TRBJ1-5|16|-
CASSVSVYRGNQPQHF
TGTGCCAGCAGTGTTTCGGTTTACAGAGGCAATCAGCCCCAGCATTTT
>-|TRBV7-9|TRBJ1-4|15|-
CASSFRWGADEKLFF
TGTGCCAGCAGCTTCCGGTGGGGGGCGGATGAAAAACTGTTTTTT
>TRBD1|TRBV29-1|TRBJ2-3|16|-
CSVEGTGQGSTDTQYF
TGCAGCGTTGAAGGTACGGGACAGGGATCCACAGATACGCAGTATTTT
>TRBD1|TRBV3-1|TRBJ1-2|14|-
CASLASGQYYGYTF
TGTGCCAGCCTAGCATCGGGACAGTACTATGGCTACACCTTC
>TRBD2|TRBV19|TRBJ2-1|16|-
CASRLEREPSYNEQFF
TGTGCCAGTAGGTTAGAGCGGGAACCTTCCTACAATGAGCAGTTCTTC
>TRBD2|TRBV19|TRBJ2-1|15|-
CASSAPLLAGVEQFF
TGTGCCAGTAGTGCCCCGCTGCTAGCGGGAGTCGAGCAGTTCTTC
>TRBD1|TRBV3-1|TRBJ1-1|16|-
CASSQDLGTGGELAFF
TGTGCCAGCAGCCAAGATCTTGGGACAGGGGGCGAGTTGGCTTTCTTT
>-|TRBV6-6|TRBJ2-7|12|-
CASTLDGYEQYF
TGTGCCAGTACTCTGGACGGGTACGAGCAGTACTTC
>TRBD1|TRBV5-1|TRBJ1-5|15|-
CASSPRTGGDQPQHF
TGCGCCAGCAGCCCACGGACAGGGGGCGATCAGCCCCAGCATTTT
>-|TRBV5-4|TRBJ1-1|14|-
CASSLTGSGTEAFF
TGTGCCAGCAGCTTGACAGGGAGTGGCACTGAAGCTTTCTTT
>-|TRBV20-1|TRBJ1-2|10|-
CSASRYGYTF
TGCAGTGCTAGCCGCTATGGCTACACCTTC
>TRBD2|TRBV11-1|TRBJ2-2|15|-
CASSKTSGSTGELFF
TGTGCCAGCAGCAAAACTAGCGGTAGCACCGGGGAGCTGTTTTTT
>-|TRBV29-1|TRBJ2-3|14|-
CSVQPYSSTDTQYF
TGCAGCGTTCAACCTTACAGTAGCACAGATACGCAGTATTTT
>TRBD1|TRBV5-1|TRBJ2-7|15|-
CASTPSGTGYYEQYF
TGCGCCAGCACCCCCTCCGGGACAGGGTATTACGAGCAGTACTTC
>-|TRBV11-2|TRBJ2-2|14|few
CASSFGTVTGELFF
TGTGCCAGCAGCTTTGGGACGGTCACCGGGGAGCTGTTTTTT
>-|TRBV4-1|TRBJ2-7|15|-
CASSQGVGEIYEQYF
TGCGCCAGCAGCCAAGGAGTTGGAGAGATCTACGAGCAGTACTTC
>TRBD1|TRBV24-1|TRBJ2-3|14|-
CAPSDSQGGRTQYF
TGTGCCCCCAGTGACTCACAAGGGGGCAGGACGCAGTATTTT
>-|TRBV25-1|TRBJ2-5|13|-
CASSESTLETQYF
TGTGCCAGCAGTGAATCAACCTTAGAGACCCAGTACTTC
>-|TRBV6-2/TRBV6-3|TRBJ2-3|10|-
CATGADTQYF
TGTGCCACAGGGGCAGATACGCAGTATTTT
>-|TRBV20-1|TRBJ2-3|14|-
CSARTFLGTDTQYF
TGCAGTGCCAGGACATTTCTTGGGACAGATACGCAGTATTTT
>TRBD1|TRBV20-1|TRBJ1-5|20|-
CSARDLRQGALGDSNQPQHF
TGCAGTGCTAGAGATCTTCGACAGGGAGCCCTCGGAGACAGCAATCAGCCCCAGCATTTT
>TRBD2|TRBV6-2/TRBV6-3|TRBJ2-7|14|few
CASCGLAKAYEQYF
TGTGCCAGCTGCGGACTAGCAAAGGCCTACGAGCAGTACTTC
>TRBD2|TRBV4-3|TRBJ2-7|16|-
CASSQDGLAGSYEQYF
TGCGCCAGCAGCCAAGATGGACTAGCGGGGTCCTACGAGCAGTACTTC
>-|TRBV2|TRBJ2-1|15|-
CASSEIRGSYNEQFF
TGTGCCAGCAGTGAAATAAGGGGGTCCTACAATGAGCAGTTCTTC
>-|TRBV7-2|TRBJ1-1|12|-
CASSLAGQEAFF
TGTGCCAGCAGCTTAGCGGGACAAGAAGCTTTCTTT